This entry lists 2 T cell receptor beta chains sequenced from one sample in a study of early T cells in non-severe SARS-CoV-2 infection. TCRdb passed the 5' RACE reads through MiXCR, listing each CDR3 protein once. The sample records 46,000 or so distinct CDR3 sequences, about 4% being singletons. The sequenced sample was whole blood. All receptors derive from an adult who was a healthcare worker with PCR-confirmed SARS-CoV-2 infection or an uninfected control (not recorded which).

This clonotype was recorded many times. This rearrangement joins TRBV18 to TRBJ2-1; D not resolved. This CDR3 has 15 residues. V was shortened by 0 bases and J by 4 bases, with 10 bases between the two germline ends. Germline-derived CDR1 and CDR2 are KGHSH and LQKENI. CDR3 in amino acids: CASSPPMTEYNEQFF. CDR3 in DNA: TGTGCCAGCTCACCACCGATGACGGAATACAATGAGCAGTTCTTC.

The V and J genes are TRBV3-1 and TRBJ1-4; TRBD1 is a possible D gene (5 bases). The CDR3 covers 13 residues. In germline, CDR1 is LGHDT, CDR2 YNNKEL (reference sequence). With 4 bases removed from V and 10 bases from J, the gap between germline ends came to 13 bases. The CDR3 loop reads CASSRQGPGKLFF. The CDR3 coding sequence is TGTGCCAGCAGCCGGCAGGGCCCAGGAAAACTGTTTTTT.